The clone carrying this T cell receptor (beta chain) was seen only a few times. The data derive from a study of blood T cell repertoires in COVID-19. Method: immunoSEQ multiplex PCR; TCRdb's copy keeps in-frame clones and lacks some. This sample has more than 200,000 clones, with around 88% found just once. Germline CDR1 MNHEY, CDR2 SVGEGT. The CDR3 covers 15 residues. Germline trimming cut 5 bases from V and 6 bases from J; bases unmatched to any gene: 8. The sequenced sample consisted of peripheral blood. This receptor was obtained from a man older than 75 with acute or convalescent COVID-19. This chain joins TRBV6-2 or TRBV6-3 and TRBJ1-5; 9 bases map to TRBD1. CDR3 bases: TGTGCCAGCAGTGATAGGACAGGGGACATTCAGCCCCAGCATTTT. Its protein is CASSDRTGDIQPQHF.